This is a list of T cell receptor beta chains from one sample in a study of human T cells and chemical hapten exposure. TCRdb independently ran MiXCR on the RACE reads; one entry per CDR3 protein. Of about 90,000 distinct CDR3 sequences listed, around 8.8% are singletons. Sequences were derived from whole blood, sampled in connection with sensitization to the hapten diphenylcyclopropenone (DPC). The source of these receptors is a man aged 35-49 years with alopecia areata. Some clones in this sample may be carry-over from other donors' samples. CDR3s include the opening cysteine and the closing phenylalanine or tryptophan. A D gene is named only where the DNA matches it firmly. Size values are once, few and many counts, or a class for expanded clones, and some rows have none.

>TRBJ2-1|-|few|TRBV11-1
TGTGCCAGCAGACTAGACAAGTACAATGAGCAGTTCTTC
CASRLDKYNEQFF
>TRBJ1-3|-|many|TRBV29-1
TGCAGCGGCACCAAAGGGATGGGAAACACCATATATTTT
CSGTKGMGNTIYF
>TRBJ2-1|-|few|TRBV5-4
TGTGCCAGCAGCCCCAGGACTAACTCCTACAATGAGCAGTTCTTC
CASSPRTNSYNEQFF
>TRBJ2-7|TRBD1|-|TRBV6-2/TRBV6-3
TGTGCCAGCTCCCTAGTAGGGGGCTCGACCTACGAGCAGTACTTC
CASSLVGGSTYEQYF
>TRBJ2-3|TRBD2|many|TRBV7-3
TGTGCCAGCAGCTTATCACTAGCGGGAGGGGAGGATACGCAGTATTTT
CASSLSLAGGEDTQYF
>TRBJ1-1|-|-|TRBV7-2
TGTGCCAGCAGCGGCCCGGCCCGAAGTAATGAAGCTTTCTTT
CASSGPARSNEAFF
>TRBJ1-6|-|many|TRBV6-5
TGTGCCAGCAGTTACTCGAACAGGGCGTACAATTCACCCCTCCACTTT
CASSYSNRAYNSPLHF
>TRBJ2-7|TRBD2|-|TRBV20-1
TGCAGTGCTAAGAGGCGGACTAGCAACTACGAGCAGTACTTC
CSAKRRTSNYEQYF
>TRBJ2-4|-|few|TRBV7-2
TGTGCCAGCAGCTTAGTCGGCGAGGTAGCCAAAAACATTCAGTACTTC
CASSLVGEVAKNIQYF
>TRBJ1-5|TRBD1|many|TRBV6-5
TGTGCCAGCAGCCCGACAGGGGTGAGGCAGCCCCAGCATTTT
CASSPTGVRQPQHF
>TRBJ2-1|-|many|TRBV27
TGTGCCAGCAGCCAACGGGAAGTTTCCAATGAGCAGTTCTTC
CASSQREVSNEQFF
>TRBJ2-1|-|-|TRBV6-5
TGTGCCAGCAGTTACCTAGCGGTCAGGGGTAATGAGCAGTTCTTC
CASSYLAVRGNEQFF
>TRBJ1-1|-|many|TRBV28
TGTGCCAGCAGTATCACAGCGACTGAAGCTTTCTTT
CASSITATEAFF
>TRBJ2-6|-|-|TRBV4-3
TGCGCCAGCAGCCAAGAGATCACCCACCTCTCTGGGGCCAACGTCCTGACTTTC
CASSQEITHLSGANVLTF
>TRBJ1-5|-|many|TRBV28
TGTGCCAGCAGTCGGGTAGGCTTGGGCAATCAGCCCCAGCATTTT
CASSRVGLGNQPQHF
>TRBJ2-1|-|-|TRBV30
TGTGCCTGGAGTCCTAAACAGGGGAGGGTCCAGTTCTTC
CAWSPKQGRVQFF
>TRBJ2-6|-|few|TRBV28
TGTGCCAGCAGCCCTCTTACGAGCTCTGGGGCCAACGTCCTGACTTTC
CASSPLTSSGANVLTF
>TRBJ1-2|-|few|TRBV9
TGTGCCAGCACGCGGACGGCACAACCTGGCTACACCTTC
CASTRTAQPGYTF
>TRBJ1-2|TRBD1|few|TRBV5-1
TGCGCCAGCAGCGTAGCACAACAGGGGGATGGCTACACCTTC
CASSVAQQGDGYTF
>TRBJ2-7|TRBD2|few|TRBV5-1
TGCGCCAGCAGCTTCCTAGCGGGAGTCGGCGAGCAGTACTTC
CASSFLAGVGEQYF
>TRBJ1-3|-|-|TRBV4-2
TGTGCCAGCAGCCAAGACCGCTTAAGGGAGACCATATATTTT
CASSQDRLRETIYF
>TRBJ2-3|-|few|TRBV3-1
TGTGCCAGCAGCCAGAGGGCACATACAGATACGCAGTATTTT
CASSQRAHTDTQYF
>TRBJ1-4|TRBD1|few|TRBV28
TGTGCCACTACGGGACAGCCCAACCAAAAACTGTTTTTT
CATTGQPNQKLFF
>TRBJ2-7|-|many|TRBV10-3
TGTGCCTCCACGGGTGGAGCCCGTCTCGAGCAGTACTTC
CASTGGARLEQYF
>TRBJ2-1|-|few|TRBV28
TGTGCCAGCAGTCCCCCTAGCAACGGGCACAATGAGCAGTTCTTC
CASSPPSNGHNEQFF
>TRBJ2-3|-|few|TRBV10-2
TGCGCCAGCAGTGGACGGGGGCTAGGCACAGATACGCAGTATTTT
CASSGRGLGTDTQYF
>TRBJ2-4|TRBD1|few|TRBV7-2
TGTGCCAGCAGCTTAGCAGGGGGCGAAAACATTCAGTACTTC
CASSLAGGENIQYF
>TRBJ2-1|TRBD2|many|TRBV29-1
TGCAGCGTTGATCGGGAGGGCCCGGTCGAGCAGTTCTTC
CSVDREGPVEQFF
>TRBJ1-6|-|many|TRBV25-1
TGTGCCAGCAGTGGGGATATGTCACCCCTCCACTTT
CASSGDMSPLHF
>TRBJ2-1|TRBD2|-|TRBV6-1
TGTGCCAGCAGTGAAGATGGGACTACCTTCGAGCAGTTCTTC
CASSEDGTTFEQFF
>TRBJ2-2|-|few|TRBV5-1
TGCGCCAGCAGCCCTTGGGGGGAGGCGCACACCGGGGAGCTGTTTTTT
CASSPWGEAHTGELFF
>TRBJ2-3|TRBD1|few|TRBV6-5
TGTGCCAGCAGTTACTCTGGGACAGGGGCTGGTACGCAGTATTTT
CASSYSGTGAGTQYF
>TRBJ1-2|TRBD1|many|TRBV28
TGTGCCAGCGAGGGACAGGGGGCAGGGGGCTACACCTTC
CASEGQGAGGYTF
>TRBJ2-2|TRBD1|few|TRBV28
TGTGCCACATACAGGGGGCTAGGATTCGGGGAGCTGTTTTTT
CATYRGLGFGELFF
>TRBJ2-5|-|-|TRBV7-6
TGTGCCAGCAGCTTCGCCCGGACCCCCCAAGAGACCCAGTACTTC
CASSFARTPQETQYF
>TRBJ2-1|-|few|TRBV6-2/TRBV6-3
TGTGCCAGCAGCGGAAGAAGCTCCTACAATGAGCAGTTCTTC
CASSGRSSYNEQFF
>TRBJ2-3|-|-|TRBV12-3/TRBV12-4
TGTGCCAGCAGTTCTTGGGACCGAACAGATACGCAGTATTTT
CASSSWDRTDTQYF
>TRBJ2-7|-|many|TRBV5-1
TGCGCCAGCAGCTTCAGTGGAAGGCCAGGGGAGTACGAGCAGTACTTC
CASSFSGRPGEYEQYF